A single TCR beta chain is shown here with its context. Profiling relied on immunoSEQ multiplex PCR, and the TCRdb table lists in-frame clones only, not all of them. The sample records approximately 30,000 clones, approximately 89% being singletons. The record originates from a study of T cell changes during pregnancy in multiple sclerosis. The sample in question was CD8+ T cells from peripheral blood mononuclear cells, obtained in the second trimester of pregnancy. The receptor was isolated from a female donor with multiple sclerosis, enrolled in a pregnancy study.

CDR3 bases: TGTGCCAGCAGCCTGGCGGGCAACCGCCACGAGCAGTACTTC. Amino acids: CASSLAGNRHEQYF. The gene calls are TRBV11-2 and TRBJ2-7; D may be TRBD2 (5 bases). Deletions cut 5 bases from V and 5 bases from J, with 16 bases between. CDR1 and CDR2 from the germline V gene are SGHAT and FQNNGV. There are 14 residues in the CDR3.